The rows below give T cell receptor beta chains drawn from one sample of a study of T-cell reconstitution after alpha-beta-depleted transplantation in children. TCRdb reprocessed the PCR reads with MiXCR, giving one entry per CDR3 protein. There are some 100,000 distinct CDR3 sequences in the sample; 15% to 17% occur only once, and around 20% lies in the top ten. This specimen was PBMCs, mostly from graft donor cells, taken 180 days after TCRalphabeta/CD19-depleted stem cell transplant. These receptors were collected from a male patient aged 2 to 9 who had a stem cell transplant for acute lymphoblastic leukemia, so the T cells may come from the graft donor. Each CDR3 is given with its conserved first and last residue. The D gene is left open where the match is weak. Clone size, where shown, is once, few, many, or a class for clones that have expanded.

J gene: TRBJ2-2
V gene: TRBV4-3
D gene: .
clone size: many
CDR3 protein: CASSQDYRRRGEELFF
CDR3 DNA: TGCGCCAGCAGCCAAGATTACAGGCGGAGAGGCGAGGAGCTGTTTTTT

J gene: TRBJ1-2
V gene: TRBV24-1
D gene: TRBD1
clone size: .
CDR3 protein: CATSKGARYYGYTF
CDR3 DNA: TGTGCCACCAGCAAGGGGGCGAGGTACTATGGCTACACCTTC

J gene: TRBJ2-3
V gene: TRBV7-6
D gene: TRBD1
clone size: few
CDR3 protein: CASRGQGDTQYF
CDR3 DNA: TGTGCCAGCAGGGGACAGGGGGACACGCAGTATTTT

J gene: TRBJ2-7
V gene: TRBV2
D gene: TRBD2
clone size: .
CDR3 protein: CASSSGSDEQYF
CDR3 DNA: TGTGCCAGCTCTAGCGGGTCGGACGAGCAGTACTTC

J gene: TRBJ2-7
V gene: TRBV12-3/TRBV12-4
D gene: .
clone size: few
CDR3 protein: CASSLAPIYEQYF
CDR3 DNA: TGTGCCAGCAGTTTAGCTCCGATCTACGAGCAGTACTTC

J gene: TRBJ2-2
V gene: TRBV20-1
D gene: .
clone size: few
CDR3 protein: CSASLFSNTGELFF
CDR3 DNA: TGCAGTGCTAGCCTTTTCTCGAACACCGGGGAGCTGTTTTTT

J gene: TRBJ1-1
V gene: TRBV28
D gene: TRBD1
clone size: .
CDR3 protein: CASSRTGELNTEAFF
CDR3 DNA: TGTGCCAGCAGTCGAACAGGGGAGCTGAACACTGAAGCTTTCTTT

J gene: TRBJ2-3
V gene: TRBV7-9
D gene: TRBD1
clone size: .
CDR3 protein: CASSWGVGQGGTDTQYF
CDR3 DNA: TGTGCCAGCAGCTGGGGGGTGGGACAGGGTGGCACAGATACGCAGTATTTT

J gene: TRBJ2-7
V gene: TRBV5-1
D gene: .
clone size: .
CDR3 protein: CASSLALSYEQYF
CDR3 DNA: TGCGCCAGCAGCTTGGCCCTCTCCTACGAGCAGTACTTC

J gene: TRBJ2-3
V gene: TRBV18
D gene: .
clone size: few
CDR3 protein: CASSPGRAYTDTQYF
CDR3 DNA: TGTGCCAGCTCACCGGGTAGGGCTTACACAGATACGCAGTATTTT

J gene: TRBJ1-6
V gene: TRBV12-3/TRBV12-4
D gene: TRBD1
clone size: .
CDR3 protein: CASSYGQGSASPLHF
CDR3 DNA: TGTGCCAGCAGCTATGGACAGGGATCCGCGTCACCCCTCCACTTT

J gene: TRBJ2-7
V gene: TRBV7-2
D gene: TRBD1
clone size: .
CDR3 protein: CASSLGPGQGFYEQYF
CDR3 DNA: TGTGCCAGCAGCTTAGGACCGGGACAGGGATTCTACGAGCAGTACTTC

J gene: TRBJ2-3
V gene: TRBV6-5
D gene: .
clone size: few
CDR3 protein: CASSYSDSTDTQYF
CDR3 DNA: TGTGCCAGCAGTTACTCCGACAGCACAGATACGCAGTATTTT

J gene: TRBJ2-2
V gene: TRBV5-1
D gene: .
clone size: few
CDR3 protein: CASSQTRNTGELFF
CDR3 DNA: TGCGCCAGCAGCCAAACTAGGAACACCGGGGAGCTGTTTTTT

J gene: TRBJ1-1
V gene: TRBV7-9
D gene: TRBD1
clone size: few
CDR3 protein: CASSLGSGGDTEAFF
CDR3 DNA: TGTGCCAGCAGCTTAGGTTCAGGGGGAGACACTGAAGCTTTCTTT

J gene: TRBJ2-7
V gene: TRBV7-6
D gene: .
clone size: .
CDR3 protein: CASSLGGGSYEQYF
CDR3 DNA: TGTGCCAGCAGCTTAGGTGGCGGCTCCTACGAGCAGTACTTC

J gene: TRBJ1-1
V gene: TRBV27
D gene: .
clone size: .
CDR3 protein: CASTGVGDTEAFF
CDR3 DNA: TGTGCCAGCACAGGCGTCGGGGACACTGAAGCTTTCTTT

J gene: TRBJ2-3
V gene: TRBV12-3/TRBV12-4
D gene: TRBD1
clone size: many
CDR3 protein: CASSTQGAGTDTQYF
CDR3 DNA: TGTGCCAGCAGCACACAGGGGGCCGGCACAGATACGCAGTATTTT

J gene: TRBJ2-5
V gene: TRBV5-1
D gene: .
clone size: .
CDR3 protein: CASSPQGNQETQYF
CDR3 DNA: TGCGCCAGCAGCCCCCAGGGCAACCAAGAGACCCAGTACTTC

J gene: TRBJ1-2
V gene: TRBV4-2
D gene: TRBD1
clone size: .
CDR3 protein: CASSQDSRDRGYGYTF
CDR3 DNA: TGTGCCAGCAGCCAAGATAGCAGGGACAGGGGGTATGGCTACACCTTC

J gene: TRBJ1-1
V gene: TRBV5-1
D gene: .
clone size: .
CDR3 protein: CASSLVSLNTEAFF
CDR3 DNA: TGCGCCAGCAGCTTGGTCAGTCTTAACACTGAAGCTTTCTTT

J gene: TRBJ1-2
V gene: TRBV12-3/TRBV12-4
D gene: .
clone size: few
CDR3 protein: CASSFGGTNYGYTF
CDR3 DNA: TGTGCCAGCAGTTTCGGGGGAACGAACTATGGCTACACCTTC

J gene: TRBJ1-1
V gene: TRBV5-1
D gene: .
clone size: .
CDR3 protein: CASKDWEEGEAFF
CDR3 DNA: TGCGCCAGCAAGGATTGGGAGGAGGGTGAAGCTTTCTTT

J gene: TRBJ2-5
V gene: TRBV6-5
D gene: .
clone size: few
CDR3 protein: CASSYYDGVNTQYF
CDR3 DNA: TGTGCCAGCAGTTACTACGATGGGGTGAATACCCAGTACTTC

J gene: TRBJ1-1
V gene: TRBV7-9
D gene: .
clone size: .
CDR3 protein: CASSFLGPGTEAFF
CDR3 DNA: TGTGCCAGCAGCTTCTTAGGGCCCGGGACTGAAGCTTTCTTT

J gene: TRBJ2-4
V gene: TRBV10-3
D gene: .
clone size: few
CDR3 protein: CAISEVPDRGLYF
CDR3 DNA: TGTGCCATCAGTGAAGTACCTGACCGCGGTTTGTACTTC

J gene: TRBJ2-7
V gene: TRBV12-3/TRBV12-4
D gene: .
clone size: .
CDR3 protein: CASRETVYEQYF
CDR3 DNA: TGTGCCAGCAGGGAGACAGTCTACGAGCAGTACTTC

J gene: TRBJ2-5
V gene: TRBV12-3/TRBV12-4
D gene: .
clone size: .
CDR3 protein: CASSGGQKGETQYF
CDR3 DNA: TGTGCCAGCAGCGGGGGACAAAAAGGCGAGACCCAGTACTTC

J gene: TRBJ1-5
V gene: TRBV2
D gene: .
clone size: few
CDR3 protein: CASSDGRGHQPQHF
CDR3 DNA: TGTGCCAGCAGTGATGGTCGGGGGCATCAGCCCCAGCATTTT

J gene: TRBJ2-2
V gene: TRBV4-2
D gene: .
clone size: .
CDR3 protein: CASSQGGPGELFF
CDR3 DNA: TGTGCCAGCAGCCAAGGAGGGCCCGGGGAGCTGTTTTTT

J gene: TRBJ2-7
V gene: TRBV5-1
D gene: .
clone size: few
CDR3 protein: CASSLVQGRSPYEQYF
CDR3 DNA: TGCGCCAGCAGCTTGGTGCAGGGAAGAAGTCCGTACGAGCAGTACTTC

J gene: TRBJ2-7
V gene: TRBV7-9
D gene: TRBD1
clone size: few
CDR3 protein: CASSSRTGGDEQYF
CDR3 DNA: TGTGCCAGCAGCTCACGGACAGGGGGGGACGAGCAGTACTTC

J gene: TRBJ2-7
V gene: TRBV5-1
D gene: .
clone size: .
CDR3 protein: CASSRPGSYEQYF
CDR3 DNA: TGCGCCAGCAGCCGCCCCGGCTCCTACGAGCAGTACTTC

J gene: TRBJ2-3
V gene: TRBV10-3
D gene: TRBD2
clone size: .
CDR3 protein: CAIREAGGPGDTQYF
CDR3 DNA: TGTGCCATCAGGGAAGCGGGGGGGCCCGGAGATACGCAGTATTTT

J gene: TRBJ2-7
V gene: TRBV20-1
D gene: .
clone size: many
CDR3 protein: CSARGTAGMYEQYF
CDR3 DNA: TGCAGTGCAAGAGGTACGGCGGGTATGTACGAGCAGTACTTC

J gene: TRBJ2-7
V gene: TRBV2
D gene: .
clone size: many
CDR3 protein: CASSEGGRGLYEQYF
CDR3 DNA: TGTGCCAGCAGTGAGGGAGGCAGGGGTCTCTACGAGCAGTACTTC

J gene: TRBJ2-2
V gene: TRBV12-3/TRBV12-4
D gene: .
clone size: .
CDR3 protein: CASTPAAVSGELFF
CDR3 DNA: TGTGCCAGCACCCCGGCCGCAGTCAGCGGGGAGCTGTTTTTT

J gene: TRBJ2-7
V gene: TRBV2
D gene: .
clone size: few
CDR3 protein: CASSGQGNSYEQYF
CDR3 DNA: TGTGCCAGCAGTGGTCAGGGCAACTCCTACGAGCAGTACTTC

J gene: TRBJ2-1
V gene: TRBV27
D gene: .
clone size: many
CDR3 protein: CASSLSLNNEQFF
CDR3 DNA: TGTGCCAGCAGTTTATCGTTGAACAATGAGCAGTTCTTC

J gene: TRBJ2-7
V gene: TRBV5-5
D gene: TRBD1
clone size: .
CDR3 protein: CASSLVAGGYEQYF
CDR3 DNA: TGTGCCAGCAGCTTGGTTGCAGGGGGTTACGAGCAGTACTTC

J gene: TRBJ2-2
V gene: TRBV5-1
D gene: TRBD2
clone size: few
CDR3 protein: CASSLNSGVTGELFF
CDR3 DNA: TGCGCCAGCAGCTTGAACAGCGGGGTCACCGGGGAGCTGTTTTTT

J gene: TRBJ1-5
V gene: TRBV7-8
D gene: .
clone size: many
CDR3 protein: CASSRGTVDENQPQHF
CDR3 DNA: TGTGCCAGCAGCCGTGGGACGGTGGATGAGAATCAGCCCCAGCATTTT

J gene: TRBJ1-5
V gene: TRBV7-2
D gene: .
clone size: .
CDR3 protein: CASSFADTPQHF
CDR3 DNA: TGTGCCAGCAGCTTCGCGGATACGCCCCAGCATTTT

J gene: TRBJ2-1
V gene: TRBV7-6
D gene: .
clone size: few
CDR3 protein: CASSLEDREDIDEQFF
CDR3 DNA: TGTGCCAGCAGCTTAGAAGACAGGGAGGATATCGATGAGCAGTTCTTC

J gene: TRBJ1-4
V gene: TRBV6-2/TRBV6-3
D gene: .
clone size: .
CDR3 protein: CASIYNPWGTNEKLFF
CDR3 DNA: TGTGCCAGCATCTACAACCCTTGGGGCACTAATGAAAAACTGTTTTTT

J gene: TRBJ2-1
V gene: TRBV4-2
D gene: .
clone size: many
CDR3 protein: CASSRLIGDEQFF
CDR3 DNA: TGTGCCAGCAGCCGCCTCATCGGTGATGAGCAGTTCTTC

J gene: TRBJ2-1
V gene: TRBV4-3
D gene: TRBD2
clone size: few
CDR3 protein: CASSQDRGDLYNEQFF
CDR3 DNA: TGCGCCAGCAGCCAAGATCGGGGGGACCTCTACAATGAGCAGTTCTTC

J gene: TRBJ2-2
V gene: TRBV7-2
D gene: .
clone size: .
CDR3 protein: CASSLGPGVDTGELFF
CDR3 DNA: TGTGCCAGCAGCTTAGGGCCCGGGGTCGACACCGGGGAGCTGTTTTTT

J gene: TRBJ2-2
V gene: TRBV10-3
D gene: .
clone size: medium-sized
CDR3 protein: CAISDRGELFF
CDR3 DNA: TGTGCCATCAGTGACCGAGGGGAGCTGTTTTTT

J gene: TRBJ1-1
V gene: TRBV3-1
D gene: .
clone size: .
CDR3 protein: CASSQEGTEAFF
CDR3 DNA: TGTGCCAGCAGCCAAGAGGGCACTGAAGCTTTCTTT

J gene: TRBJ2-7
V gene: TRBV29-1
D gene: TRBD2
clone size: .
CDR3 protein: CSVVGGDLYEQYF
CDR3 DNA: TGCAGCGTAGTCGGGGGGGACCTCTACGAGCAGTACTTC

J gene: TRBJ2-7
V gene: TRBV12-3/TRBV12-4
D gene: .
clone size: .
CDR3 protein: CASSLHRWTYEQYF
CDR3 DNA: TGTGCCAGCAGTTTACACAGGTGGACCTACGAGCAGTACTTC

J gene: TRBJ2-7
V gene: TRBV7-9
D gene: TRBD1
clone size: few
CDR3 protein: CASSPGQGRGEQYF
CDR3 DNA: TGTGCCAGCAGCCCTGGACAGGGGAGGGGCGAGCAGTACTTC

J gene: TRBJ2-7
V gene: TRBV12-3/TRBV12-4
D gene: TRBD1
clone size: .
CDR3 protein: CASSPGTADSYEQYF
CDR3 DNA: TGTGCCAGCAGTCCCGGGACAGCGGATTCCTACGAGCAGTACTTC

J gene: TRBJ1-1
V gene: TRBV7-2
D gene: .
clone size: .
CDR3 protein: CASSLAMNTEAFF
CDR3 DNA: TGTGCCAGCAGCTTAGCAATGAACACTGAAGCTTTCTTT

J gene: TRBJ2-5
V gene: TRBV5-6
D gene: .
clone size: many
CDR3 protein: CASSLSAETQYF
CDR3 DNA: TGTGCCAGCAGCTTATCTGCGGAGACCCAGTACTTC

J gene: TRBJ2-1
V gene: TRBV28
D gene: .
clone size: few
CDR3 protein: CASSPRSWRGSYNEQFF
CDR3 DNA: TGTGCCAGCAGTCCCCGCAGTTGGCGGGGCTCCTACAATGAGCAGTTCTTC